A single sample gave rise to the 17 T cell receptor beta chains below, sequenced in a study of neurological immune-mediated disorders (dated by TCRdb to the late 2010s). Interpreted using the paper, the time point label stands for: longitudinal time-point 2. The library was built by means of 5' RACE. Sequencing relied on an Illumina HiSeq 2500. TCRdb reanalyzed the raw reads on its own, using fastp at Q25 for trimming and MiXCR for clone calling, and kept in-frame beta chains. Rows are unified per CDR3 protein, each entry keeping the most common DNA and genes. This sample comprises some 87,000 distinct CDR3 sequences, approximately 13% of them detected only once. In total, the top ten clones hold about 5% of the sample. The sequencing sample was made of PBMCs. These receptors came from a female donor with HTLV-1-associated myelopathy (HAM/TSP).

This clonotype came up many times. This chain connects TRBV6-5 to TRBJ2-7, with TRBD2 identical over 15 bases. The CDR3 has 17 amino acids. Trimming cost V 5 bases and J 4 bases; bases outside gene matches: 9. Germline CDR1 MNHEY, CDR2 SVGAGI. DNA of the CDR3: TGTGCCAGCAGTACCAGGACTAGCGGGGGGGCAAGGTACGAGCAGTACTTC. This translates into CASSTRTSGGARYEQYF.

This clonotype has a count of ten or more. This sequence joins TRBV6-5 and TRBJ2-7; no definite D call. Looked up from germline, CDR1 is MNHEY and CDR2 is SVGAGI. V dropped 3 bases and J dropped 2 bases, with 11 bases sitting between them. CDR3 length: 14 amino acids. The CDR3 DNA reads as TGTGCCAGCAGTTATCTTGGTGGTCCCTACGAGCAGTACTTC. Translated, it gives CASSYLGGPYEQYF.

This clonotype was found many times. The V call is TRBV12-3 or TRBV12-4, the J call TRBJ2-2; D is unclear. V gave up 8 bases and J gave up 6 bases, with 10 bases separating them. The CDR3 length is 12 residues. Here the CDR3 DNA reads TGTGCCAGCCTTCAATCGGCCGGGGAGCTGTTTTTT. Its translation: CASLQSAGELFF.

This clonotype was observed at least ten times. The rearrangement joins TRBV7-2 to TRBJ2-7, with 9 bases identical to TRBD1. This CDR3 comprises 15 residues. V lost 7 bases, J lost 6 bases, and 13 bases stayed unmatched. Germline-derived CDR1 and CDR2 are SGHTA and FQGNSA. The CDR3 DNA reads TGTGCCAGCACCCCCCTACAGGGGGCGCAAGGCGAGCAGTACTTC. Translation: CASTPLQGAQGEQYF.

CDR3 sequence: CARRDLRGRSGELFF. In nucleotides, the CDR3 is TGCGCCAGAAGAGATTTGAGGGGGCGCAGCGGGGAGCTGTTTTTT. The V and J genes are TRBV5-1 and TRBJ2-2; 7 bases line up with TRBD1. The CDR3 consists of 15 residues. V gave up 8 bases and J gave up 7 bases; unmatched junction bases: 14. Germline V gene data show CDR1 as SGHRS and CDR2 as YFSETQ.

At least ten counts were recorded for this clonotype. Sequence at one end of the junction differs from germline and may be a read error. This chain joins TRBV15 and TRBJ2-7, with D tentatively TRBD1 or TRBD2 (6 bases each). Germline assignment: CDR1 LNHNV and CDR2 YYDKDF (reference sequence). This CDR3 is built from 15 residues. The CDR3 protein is CATSRDVRGGYEQYF. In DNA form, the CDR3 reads TGTGCTACCAGCAGAGACGTCAGGGGAGGCTACGAGCAGTACTTC.

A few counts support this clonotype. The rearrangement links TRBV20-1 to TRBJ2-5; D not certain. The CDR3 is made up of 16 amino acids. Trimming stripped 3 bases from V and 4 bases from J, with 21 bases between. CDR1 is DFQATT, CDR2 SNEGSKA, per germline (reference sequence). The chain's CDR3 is CSASNTPILFRETQYF. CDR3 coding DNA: TGCAGTGCTAGTAATACTCCCATCTTGTTTCGAGAGACCCAGTACTTC.

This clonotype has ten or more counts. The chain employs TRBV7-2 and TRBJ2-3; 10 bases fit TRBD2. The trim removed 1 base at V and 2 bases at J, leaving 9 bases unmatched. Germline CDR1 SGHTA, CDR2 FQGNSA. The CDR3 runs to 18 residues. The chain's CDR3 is CASSLGGPTSGATDTQYF. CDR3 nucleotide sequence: TGTGCCAGCAGCTTAGGGGGGCCCACTAGCGGGGCCACAGATACGCAGTATTTT.

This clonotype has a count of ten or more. CDR3: CASSFPTGELFF. Written as DNA, the CDR3 is TGTGCCAGCAGCTTTCCCACCGGGGAGCTGTTTTTT. The chain uses TRBV7-8 and TRBJ2-2, with D unclear. Per the germline V gene, CDR1 is SGHVS and CDR2 is FQNEAQ. This CDR3 spans 12 amino acids. V was clipped by 3 bases and J by 4 bases, with 3 bases between them.

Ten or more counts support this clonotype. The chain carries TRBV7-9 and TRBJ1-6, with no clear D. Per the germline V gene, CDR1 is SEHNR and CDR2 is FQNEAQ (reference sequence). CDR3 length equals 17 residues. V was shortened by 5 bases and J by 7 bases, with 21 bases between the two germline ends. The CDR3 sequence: CASSHKDGEKRNSPLHF. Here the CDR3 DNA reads TGTGCCAGCAGCCATAAGGACGGGGAAAAGCGAAATTCACCCCTCCACTTT. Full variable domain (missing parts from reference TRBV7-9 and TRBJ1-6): DTGVSQNPRHKITKRGQNVTFRCDPISEHNRLYWYRQTLGQGPEFLTYFQNEAQLEKSRLLSDRFSAERPKGSFSTLEIQRTEQGDSAMYLCASSHKDGEKRNSPLHFGNGTRLTVT.

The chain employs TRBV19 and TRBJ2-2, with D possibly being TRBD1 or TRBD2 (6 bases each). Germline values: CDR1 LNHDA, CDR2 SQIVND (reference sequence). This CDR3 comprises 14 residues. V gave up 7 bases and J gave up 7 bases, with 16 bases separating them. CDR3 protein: CASTPWGASGELFF. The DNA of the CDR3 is TGTGCCAGTACCCCTTGGGGGGCTAGCGGGGAGCTGTTTTTT.

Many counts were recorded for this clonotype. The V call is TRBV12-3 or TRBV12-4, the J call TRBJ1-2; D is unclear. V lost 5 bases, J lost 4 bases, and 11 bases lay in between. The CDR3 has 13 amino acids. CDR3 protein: CASSPSGIYGYTF. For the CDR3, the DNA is TGTGCCAGCAGTCCCTCGGGGATCTATGGCTACACCTTC.

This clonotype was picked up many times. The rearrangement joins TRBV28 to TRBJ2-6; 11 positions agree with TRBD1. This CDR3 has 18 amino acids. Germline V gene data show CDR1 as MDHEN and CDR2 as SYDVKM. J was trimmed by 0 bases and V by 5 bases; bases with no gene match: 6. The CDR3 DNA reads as TGTGCCAGCAGTGACCGGGACAGGGGGTTCTCTGGGGCCAACGTCCTGACTTTC. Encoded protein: CASSDRDRGFSGANVLTF.

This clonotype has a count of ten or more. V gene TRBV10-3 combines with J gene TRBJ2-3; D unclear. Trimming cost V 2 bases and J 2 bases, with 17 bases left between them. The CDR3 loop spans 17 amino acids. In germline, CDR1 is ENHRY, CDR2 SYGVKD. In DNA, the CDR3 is TGTGCCATCAGTGAGCCCCAAGGGCGCGCCCCCACAGATACGCAGTATTTT. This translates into CAISEPQGRAPTDTQYF.

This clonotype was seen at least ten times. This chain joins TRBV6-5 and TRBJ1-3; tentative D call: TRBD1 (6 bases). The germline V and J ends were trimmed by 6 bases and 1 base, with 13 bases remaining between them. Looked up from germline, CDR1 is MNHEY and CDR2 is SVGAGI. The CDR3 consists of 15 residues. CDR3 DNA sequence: TGTGCCAGCAGAGACTCAGGGGTTTCTGGAAACACCATATATTTT. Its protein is CASRDSGVSGNTIYF.

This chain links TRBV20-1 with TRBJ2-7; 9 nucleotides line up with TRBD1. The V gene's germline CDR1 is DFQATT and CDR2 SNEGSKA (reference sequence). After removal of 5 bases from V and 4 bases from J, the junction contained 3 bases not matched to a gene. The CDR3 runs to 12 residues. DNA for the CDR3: TGCAGTGCTGGGACAGGGATATACGAGCAGTACTTC. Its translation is CSAGTGIYEQYF.

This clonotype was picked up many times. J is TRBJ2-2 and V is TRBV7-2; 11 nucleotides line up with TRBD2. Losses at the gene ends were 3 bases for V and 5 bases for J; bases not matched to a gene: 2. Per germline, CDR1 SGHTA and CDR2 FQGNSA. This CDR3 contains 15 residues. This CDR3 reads CASSLTSGVTGELFF. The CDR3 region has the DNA TGTGCCAGCAGCTTGACTAGCGGGGTTACCGGGGAGCTGTTTTTT.